This T cell receptor (beta chain) comes out of a study of shared clonotypes between healthy human individuals. Study-level information: Donor composition was a couple of women and a few men, aged 18 to 49.

Study-wide results and limits: Across subsets, estimated richness was generally greater for naive than for memory populations. The genetic and exposure-history diversity represented was limited by few donors.

With respect to this clone: Its antigen is still unknown.

This CDR3 contains 12 residues. V dropped 0 bases and J dropped 1 base, with 0 bases sitting between them. Germline V gene sequence: CDR1 LGHNA, CDR2 YSLEER. The table came from immunoSEQ multiplex PCR; TCRdb's copy has only in-frame clones and leaves some out. The sample holds approximately 2,000,000 clones, just under 95% seen once. Sequencing used naive CD4+ T cells from PBMCs. Subset specified: CD45RA+ positively selected. The V and J genes are TRBV4-3 and TRBJ1-2; D not certain. This receptor was taken from a man aged 18 to 29 in good health. Some clones in this sample may be carry-over from other donors' samples. The CDR3 DNA reads TGCGCCAGCAGCCAAGATAACTATGGCTACACCTTC. It translates to CASSQDNYGYTF.